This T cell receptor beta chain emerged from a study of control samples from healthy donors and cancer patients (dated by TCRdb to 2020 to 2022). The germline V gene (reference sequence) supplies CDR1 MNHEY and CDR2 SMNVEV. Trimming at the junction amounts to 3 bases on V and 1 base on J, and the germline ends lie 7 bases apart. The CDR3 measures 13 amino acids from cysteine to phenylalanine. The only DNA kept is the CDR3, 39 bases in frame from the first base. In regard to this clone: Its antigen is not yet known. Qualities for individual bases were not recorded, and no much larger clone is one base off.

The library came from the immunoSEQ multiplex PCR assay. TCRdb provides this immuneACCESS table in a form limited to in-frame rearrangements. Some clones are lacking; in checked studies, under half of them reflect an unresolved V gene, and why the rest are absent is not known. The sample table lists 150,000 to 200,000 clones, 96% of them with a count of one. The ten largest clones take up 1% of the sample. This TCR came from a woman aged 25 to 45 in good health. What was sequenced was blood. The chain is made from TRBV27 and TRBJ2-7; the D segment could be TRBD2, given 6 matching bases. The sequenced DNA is TGTGCCAGCAGTTTCGGGGGTTCCTACGAGCAGTACTTC. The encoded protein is CASSFGGSYEQYF.